The source of this TCR beta chain is a study of identical twins. In TCRdb, the 5' RACE reads were re-called with MiXCR into one record per CDR3 protein. Among hundreds of thousands of distinct CDR3 sequences, 8.6% were seen once, and the ten largest hold around 0.98%. This clonotype has a count of ten or more. Antigen unknown. In germline, CDR1 is SEHNR, CDR2 FQNEAQ (reference sequence). The CDR3 runs 15 residues. Between the trimmed V and J ends, which lost 10 bases and 1 base, there was a span of 16 bases. Findings of the study overall: Abundant beta clonotypes from cord blood had fewer insertions, unlike memory repertoires, which showed none.

The sample was also reused in another study, on yellow fever vaccine responses in identical twins.

The V and J genes are TRBV7-9 and TRBJ2-2; D unresolved. This receptor was obtained from a woman between 18 and 29 years old in good health. The material sequenced was PBMCs. The CDR3 region has the DNA TGTGCCAACGGCCAGGTCATTCGGAACACCGGGGAGCTGTTTTTT. Protein: CANGQVIRNTGELFF.